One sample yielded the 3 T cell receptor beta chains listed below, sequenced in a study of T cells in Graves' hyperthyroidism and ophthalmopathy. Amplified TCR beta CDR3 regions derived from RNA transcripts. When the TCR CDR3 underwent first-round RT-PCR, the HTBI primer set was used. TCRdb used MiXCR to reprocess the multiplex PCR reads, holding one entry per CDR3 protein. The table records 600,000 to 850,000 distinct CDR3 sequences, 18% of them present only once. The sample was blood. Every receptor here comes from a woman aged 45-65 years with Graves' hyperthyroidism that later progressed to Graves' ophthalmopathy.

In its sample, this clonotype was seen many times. CDR3 loop: CASSAGTGVEKLFF. The CDR3 coding sequence is TGTGCCAGCAGCGCCGGGACAGGGGTTGAAAAACTGTTTTTT. The rearrangement joins TRBV2 to TRBJ1-4, with 10 bases lining up with TRBD1. Trimming took 6 bases from V and 7 from J; bases not matched to a gene: 5. The V gene's germline CDR1 is SNHLY and CDR2 FYNNEI. The CDR3 contains 14 residues.

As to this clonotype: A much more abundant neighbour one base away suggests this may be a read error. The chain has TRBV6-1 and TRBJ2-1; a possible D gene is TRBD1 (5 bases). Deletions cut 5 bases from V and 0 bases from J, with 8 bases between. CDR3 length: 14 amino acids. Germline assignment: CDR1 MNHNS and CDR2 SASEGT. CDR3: CASSQGSSYNEQFF. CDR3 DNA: TGTGCCAGCAGTCAGGGTAGCTCCTACAATGAGCAGTTCTTC.

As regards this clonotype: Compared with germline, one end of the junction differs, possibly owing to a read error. CDR3 coding DNA: TGCGCCAGCAGTTTTGATGGGGGGGACTATGGCTACACCTTC. It encodes CASSFDGGDYGYTF. V gene TRBV5-8 combines with J gene TRBJ1-2; D is possibly TRBD1 (5 bases). Germline V gene sequence: CDR1 SGHTS, CDR2 YDEGEE. This CDR3 spans 14 amino acids. The whole variable domain, remainder taken from reference TRBV5-8 and TRBJ1-2, is EAGVTQSPTHLIKTRGQQATLRCSPISGHTSVYWYQQALGLGLQFLLWYDEGEERNRGNFPPRFSGRQFPNYSSELNVNALELEDSALYLCASSFDGGDYGYTFGSGTRLTVV.